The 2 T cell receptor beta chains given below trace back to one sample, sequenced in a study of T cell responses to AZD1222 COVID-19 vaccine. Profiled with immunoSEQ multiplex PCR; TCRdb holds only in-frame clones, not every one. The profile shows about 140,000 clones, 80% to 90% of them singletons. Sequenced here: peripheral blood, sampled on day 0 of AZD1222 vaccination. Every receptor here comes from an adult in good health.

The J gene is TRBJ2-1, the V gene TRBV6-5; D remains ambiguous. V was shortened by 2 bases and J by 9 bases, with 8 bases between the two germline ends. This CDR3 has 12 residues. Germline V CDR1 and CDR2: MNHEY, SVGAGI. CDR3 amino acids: CASSYRRGEQFF. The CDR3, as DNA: TGTGCCAGCAGTTACAGGCGCGGTGAGCAGTTCTTC.

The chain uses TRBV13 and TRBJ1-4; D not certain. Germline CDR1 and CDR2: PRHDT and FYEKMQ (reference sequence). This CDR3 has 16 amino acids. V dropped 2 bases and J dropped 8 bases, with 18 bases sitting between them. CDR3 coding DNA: TGTGCCAGCAGCTTACCCTCGTCTGGGATGGGCGAAAAACTGTTTTTT. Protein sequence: CASSLPSSGMGEKLFF.